This TCR beta chain was observed in a study of T cell responses to AZD1222 COVID-19 vaccine. The study, taken as a whole, reports: Following two doses of AZD1222, Spike-specific TCR breadth and depth rose. Only after the peak T cell response were repertoires sampled. Nearly half of spike-specific TCRs reportedly go after variant regions that carry no mutations. Most donors were white British and more were female, and clonal diversity was possibly underestimated.

The CDR3 extends over 11 amino acids. V dropped 3 bases and J dropped 7 bases, with 7 bases sitting between them. Of note for this clone: The antigen remains unidentified.

Method: immunoSEQ multiplex PCR; TCRdb's copy keeps in-frame clones and lacks some. The sample yields about 270,000 clones, almost 95% seen once. This material consisted of peripheral blood, taken 28 days after the second AZD1222 dose. The source is an adult who received the AZD1222 COVID-19 vaccine. The V and J genes are TRBV12-3 or TRBV12-4 and TRBJ2-7; D unclear. The CDR3 sequence: CASSFGGEQYF. CDR3 coding DNA: TGTGCCAGCAGTTTCGGTGGGGAGCAGTACTTC.